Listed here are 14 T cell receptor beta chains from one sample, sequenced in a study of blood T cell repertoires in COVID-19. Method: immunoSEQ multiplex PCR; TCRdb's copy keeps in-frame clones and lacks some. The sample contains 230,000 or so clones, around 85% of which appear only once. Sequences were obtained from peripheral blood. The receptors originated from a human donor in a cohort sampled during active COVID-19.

Written as DNA, the CDR3 is TGCGCCAGCAGCCCCCAGGGACAGGGGATTAAAGAAAAACTGTTTTTT. This encodes CASSPQGQGIKEKLFF. This chain uses TRBV5-1 with TRBJ1-4; 10 nucleotides align to TRBD1. V dropped 4 bases and J dropped 8; count of bases not matched to a gene: 11. Germline-derived CDR1 and CDR2 are SGHRS and YFSETQ. This CDR3 has 16 amino acids.

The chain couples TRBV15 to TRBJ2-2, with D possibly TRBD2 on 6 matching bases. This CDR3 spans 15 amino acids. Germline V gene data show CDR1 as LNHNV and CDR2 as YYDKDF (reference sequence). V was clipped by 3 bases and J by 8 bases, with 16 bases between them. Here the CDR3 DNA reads TGTGCCACCAGCAGGGGACTTTCAGGGTATGGGGAGCTGTTTTTT. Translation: CATSRGLSGYGELFF.

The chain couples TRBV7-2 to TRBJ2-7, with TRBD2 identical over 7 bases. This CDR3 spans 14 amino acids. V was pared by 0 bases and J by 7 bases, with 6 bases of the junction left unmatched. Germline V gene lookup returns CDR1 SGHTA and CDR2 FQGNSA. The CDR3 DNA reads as TGTGCCAGCAGCTTAGCGGTGGCAGCGGGGGAGCAGTACTTC. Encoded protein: CASSLAVAAGEQYF.

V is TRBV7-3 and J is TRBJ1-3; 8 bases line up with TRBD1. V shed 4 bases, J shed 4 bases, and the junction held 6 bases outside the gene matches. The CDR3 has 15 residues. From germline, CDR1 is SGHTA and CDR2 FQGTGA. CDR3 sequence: CASSSTGVGGNTIYF. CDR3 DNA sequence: TGTGCCAGCAGCTCGACAGGGGTTGGCGGAAACACCATATATTTT.

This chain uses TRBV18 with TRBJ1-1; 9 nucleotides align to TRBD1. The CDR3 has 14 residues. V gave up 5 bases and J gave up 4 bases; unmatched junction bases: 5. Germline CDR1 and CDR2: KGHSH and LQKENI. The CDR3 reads CASSTGQGRTEAFF. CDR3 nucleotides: TGTGCCAGCTCAACCGGACAGGGGCGCACTGAAGCTTTCTTT.

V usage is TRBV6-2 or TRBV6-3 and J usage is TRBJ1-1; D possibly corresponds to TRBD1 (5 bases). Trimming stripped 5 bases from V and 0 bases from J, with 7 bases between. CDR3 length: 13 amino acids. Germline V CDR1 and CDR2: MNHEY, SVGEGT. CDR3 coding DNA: TGTGCCAGCAGTCGACAGCTGAACACTGAAGCTTTCTTT. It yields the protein CASSRQLNTEAFF.

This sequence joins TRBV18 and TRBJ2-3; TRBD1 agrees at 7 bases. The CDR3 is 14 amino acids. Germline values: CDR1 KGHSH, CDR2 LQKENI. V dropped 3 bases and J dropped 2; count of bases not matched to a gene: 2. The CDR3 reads CASSPRGPTDTQYF. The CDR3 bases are TGTGCCAGCTCACCTAGGGGGCCCACAGATACGCAGTATTTT.

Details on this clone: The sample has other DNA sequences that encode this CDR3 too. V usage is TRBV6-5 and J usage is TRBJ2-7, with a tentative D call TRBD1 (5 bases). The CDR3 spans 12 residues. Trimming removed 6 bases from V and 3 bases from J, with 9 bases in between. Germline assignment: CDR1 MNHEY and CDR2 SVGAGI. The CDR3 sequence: CASSSDSYEQYF. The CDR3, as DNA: TGTGCCAGCAGCTCTGACAGCTACGAGCAGTACTTC.

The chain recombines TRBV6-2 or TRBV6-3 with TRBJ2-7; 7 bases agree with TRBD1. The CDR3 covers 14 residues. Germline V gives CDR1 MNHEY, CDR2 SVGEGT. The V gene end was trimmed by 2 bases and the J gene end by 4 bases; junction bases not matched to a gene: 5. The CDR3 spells CASSYSGRGYEQYF. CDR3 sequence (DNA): TGTGCCAGCAGTTACAGCGGCAGGGGGTACGAGCAGTACTTC.

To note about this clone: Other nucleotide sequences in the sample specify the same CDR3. The CDR3 DNA reads as TGTGCCAGCAGCTTGGCAGGGGTGAACACTGAAGCTTTCTTT. Its protein is CASSLAGVNTEAFF. The gene calls are TRBV7-9 and TRBJ1-1; possibly TRBD1 for D (6 bases). The CDR3 contains 14 residues. Per the germline V gene, CDR1 is SEHNR and CDR2 is FQNEAQ (reference sequence). Deletions cut 3 bases from V and 0 bases from J, with 8 bases between.

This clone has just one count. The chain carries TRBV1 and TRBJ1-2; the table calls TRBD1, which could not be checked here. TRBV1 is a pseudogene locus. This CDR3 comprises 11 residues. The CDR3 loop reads CTSSNRDGYTF. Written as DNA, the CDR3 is TGCACCAGCAGTAACAGGGATGGCTACACCTTC.

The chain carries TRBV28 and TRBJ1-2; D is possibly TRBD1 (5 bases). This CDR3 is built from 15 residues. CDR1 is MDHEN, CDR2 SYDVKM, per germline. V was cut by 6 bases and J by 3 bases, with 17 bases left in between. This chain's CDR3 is CASSFGGAGDYGYTF. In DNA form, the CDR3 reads TGTGCCAGCAGCTTTGGAGGGGCTGGGGACTATGGCTACACCTTC.

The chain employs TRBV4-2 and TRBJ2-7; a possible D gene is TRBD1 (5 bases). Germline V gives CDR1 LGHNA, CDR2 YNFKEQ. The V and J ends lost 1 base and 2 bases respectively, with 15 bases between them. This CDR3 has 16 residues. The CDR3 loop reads CASSQGFDSPTYEQYF. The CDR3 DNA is TGTGCCAGCAGCCAAGGGTTCGACAGCCCGACCTACGAGCAGTACTTC.

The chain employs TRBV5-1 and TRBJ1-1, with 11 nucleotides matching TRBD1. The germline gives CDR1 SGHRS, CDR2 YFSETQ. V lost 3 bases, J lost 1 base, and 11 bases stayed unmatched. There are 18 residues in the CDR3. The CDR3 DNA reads TGCGCCAGCAGCTCCTGGACAGGGGGCCGGCCCCGGAACACTGAAGCTTTCTTT. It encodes CASSSWTGGRPRNTEAFF.